The TCR beta chain described here comes from a study of regulatory T cells in long-lasting Graves disease. On the study more broadly: Persistent cases were those of Graves' disease that involved over 5 years of antithyroid drugs with positive TSH receptor antibodies. Study results and limitations: Relative to newly diagnosed Graves' patients, persistent ones had lower TCR diversity.

As to time point: persistent/refractory GD, antithyroid drugs over 5 years with positive TRAb. From PBMCs, RNA was extracted and then used to make the TCR library. Diagnosis followed American Thyroid Association guidelines for Graves' disease. Researchers made TCR beta libraries by using iRepertoire HTBI primers and running Arm-PCR on CDR3 regions. TCRdb reprocessed the multiplex PCR reads with MiXCR, giving one entry per CDR3 protein. The sample lists 430,000 or so distinct CDR3 sequences, around 20% occurring once. The V and J ends lost 1 base and 0 bases respectively, with 4 bases between them. Germline lookup yields CDR1 SGHTA and CDR2 FQGNSA. The CDR3 spans 15 residues. A note on this clonotype: The antigen is unknown.

The starting material was peripheral blood mononuclear cells (PBMCs), obtained when the disease was refractory, from a patient treated with antithyroid drugs. The rearrangement joins TRBV7-2 to TRBJ2-6; D gene unclear. The receptor was derived from a female donor with Graves disease. DNA of the CDR3: TGTGCCAGCAGCTTAGTGCCCTCTGGGGCCAACGTCCTGACTTTC. It specifies CASSLVPSGANVLTF.